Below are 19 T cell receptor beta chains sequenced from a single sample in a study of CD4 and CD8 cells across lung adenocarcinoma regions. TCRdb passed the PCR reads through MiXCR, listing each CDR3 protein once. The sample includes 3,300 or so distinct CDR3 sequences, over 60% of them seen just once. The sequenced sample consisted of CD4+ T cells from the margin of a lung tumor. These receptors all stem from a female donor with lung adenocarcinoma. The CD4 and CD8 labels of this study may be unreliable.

The CDR3 nucleotides are TGCAGTGCTTGGTCTCGTGGCACAGTCAAAAACATTCAGTACTTC. It specifies CSAWSRGTVKNIQYF. The chain carries TRBV20-1 and TRBJ2-4; D gene ambiguous. The CDR3 extends over 15 amino acids. Germline assignment: CDR1 DFQATT and CDR2 SNEGSKA (reference sequence). Trimming stripped 5 bases from V and 3 bases from J, with 17 bases between.

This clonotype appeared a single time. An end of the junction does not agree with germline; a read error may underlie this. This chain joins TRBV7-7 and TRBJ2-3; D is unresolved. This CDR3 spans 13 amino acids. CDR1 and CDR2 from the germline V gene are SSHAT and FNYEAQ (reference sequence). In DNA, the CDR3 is TGTGCTAGCAGCTTAGTCCGAACAGATACGCAGTATTTT. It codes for CASSLVRTDTQYF.

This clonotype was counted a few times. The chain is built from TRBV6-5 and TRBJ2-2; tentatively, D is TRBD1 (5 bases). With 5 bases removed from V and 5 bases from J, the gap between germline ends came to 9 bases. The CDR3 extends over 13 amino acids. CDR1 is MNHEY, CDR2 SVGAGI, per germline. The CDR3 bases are TGTGCCAGCAGTAACCCAGGGACCGGGGAGCTGTTTTTT. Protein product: CASSNPGTGELFF.

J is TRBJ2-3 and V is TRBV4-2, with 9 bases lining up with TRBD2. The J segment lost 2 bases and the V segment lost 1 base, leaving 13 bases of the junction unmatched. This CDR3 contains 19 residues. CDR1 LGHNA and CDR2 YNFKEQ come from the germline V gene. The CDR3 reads CASSQGEASGALNTDTQYF. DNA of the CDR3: TGTGCCAGCAGCCAAGGGGAGGCTAGCGGGGCCCTGAACACAGATACGCAGTATTTT.

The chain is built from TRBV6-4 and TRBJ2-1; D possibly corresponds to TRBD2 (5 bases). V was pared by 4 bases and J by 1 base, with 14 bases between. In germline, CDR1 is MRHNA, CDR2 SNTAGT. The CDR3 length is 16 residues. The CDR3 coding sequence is TGTGCCAGCAGTGCCAAGGGCGAGGGTTCCTACAATGAGCAGTTCTTC. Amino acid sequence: CASSAKGEGSYNEQFF.

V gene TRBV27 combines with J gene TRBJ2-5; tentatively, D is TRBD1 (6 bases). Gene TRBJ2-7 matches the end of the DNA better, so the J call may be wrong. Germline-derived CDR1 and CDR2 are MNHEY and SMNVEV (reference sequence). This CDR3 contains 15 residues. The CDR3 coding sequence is TGTGCCAGCAGTTTACATACGGGACAAATTTACGAGCAGTACTTC. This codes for CASSLHTGQIYEQYF.

The CDR3 DNA reads as TGTGCCAGCAGCTTGTCCGGGACAGGGCCGGCCGAGCAGTACTTC. Translation: CASSLSGTGPAEQYF. The chain joins TRBV7-2 to TRBJ2-3; 9 nucleotides line up with TRBD1. The last part of the DNA fits TRBJ2-7 better; the J call may be wrong. Germline V gene data show CDR1 as SGHTA and CDR2 as FQGNSA. The CDR3 is 15 residues long.

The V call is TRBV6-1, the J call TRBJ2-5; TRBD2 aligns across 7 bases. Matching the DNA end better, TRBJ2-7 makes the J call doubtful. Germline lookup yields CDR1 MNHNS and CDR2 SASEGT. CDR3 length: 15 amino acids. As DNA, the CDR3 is TGTGCCAGCAGCCACCGGGACTACAAACCCTACGAGCAGTACTTC. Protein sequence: CASSHRDYKPYEQYF.

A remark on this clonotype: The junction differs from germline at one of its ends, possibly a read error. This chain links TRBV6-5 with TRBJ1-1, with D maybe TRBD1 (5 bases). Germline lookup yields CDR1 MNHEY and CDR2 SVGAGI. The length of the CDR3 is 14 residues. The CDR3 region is CASSYSGLAGEGSF. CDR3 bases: TGTGCCAGCAGTTACTCGGGACTAGCGGGAGAGGGTTCCTTC.

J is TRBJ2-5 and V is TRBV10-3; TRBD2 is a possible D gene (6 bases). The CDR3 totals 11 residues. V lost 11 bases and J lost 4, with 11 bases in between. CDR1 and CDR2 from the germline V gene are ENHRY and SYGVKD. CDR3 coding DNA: TGTGCCGGGGGGAACCCAGAGACCCAGTACTTC. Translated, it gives CAGGNPETQYF.

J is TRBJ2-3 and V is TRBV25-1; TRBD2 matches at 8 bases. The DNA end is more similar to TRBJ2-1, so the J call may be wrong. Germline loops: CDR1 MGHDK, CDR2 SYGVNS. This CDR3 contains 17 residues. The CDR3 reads CASSEERGPGTGNEQFF. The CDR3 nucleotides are TGTGCCAGCAGTGAAGAGCGGGGGCCCGGTACCGGCAATGAGCAGTTCTTC.

CDR3 region: CASREGQSYNEQFF. CDR3 bases: TGTGCCTCCCGGGAGGGACAGTCCTACAATGAGCAGTTCTTC. V usage is TRBV10-3 and J usage is TRBJ2-1; tentatively, D is TRBD2 (8 bases). Deletions cut 11 bases from V and 1 base from J, with 15 bases between. Germline values: CDR1 ENHRY, CDR2 SYGVKD. CDR3 length equals 14 residues.

This CDR3 reads CASSPSGIGQYF. In nucleotides, the CDR3 is TGTGCCAGCAGTCCTAGCGGTATCGGGCAGTACTTC. V and J are TRBV12-3 or TRBV12-4 and TRBJ2-5; 7 bases line up with TRBD2. V dropped 5 bases and J dropped 11; count of bases not matched to a gene: 8. CDR3 length: 12 amino acids.

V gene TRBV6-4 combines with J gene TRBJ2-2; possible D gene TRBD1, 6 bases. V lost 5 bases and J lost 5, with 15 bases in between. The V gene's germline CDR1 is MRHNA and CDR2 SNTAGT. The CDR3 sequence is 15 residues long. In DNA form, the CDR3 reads TGTGCCAGCAGTCCCAGTTCAGGGGCTACCGGGGAGCTGTTTTTT. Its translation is CASSPSSGATGELFF.

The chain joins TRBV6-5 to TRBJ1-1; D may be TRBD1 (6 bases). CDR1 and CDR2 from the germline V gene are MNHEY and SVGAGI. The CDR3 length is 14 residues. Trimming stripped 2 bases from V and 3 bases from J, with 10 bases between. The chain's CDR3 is CASSYQGTHTEAFF. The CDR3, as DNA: TGTGCCAGCAGTTACCAGGGGACACACACTGAAGCTTTCTTT.

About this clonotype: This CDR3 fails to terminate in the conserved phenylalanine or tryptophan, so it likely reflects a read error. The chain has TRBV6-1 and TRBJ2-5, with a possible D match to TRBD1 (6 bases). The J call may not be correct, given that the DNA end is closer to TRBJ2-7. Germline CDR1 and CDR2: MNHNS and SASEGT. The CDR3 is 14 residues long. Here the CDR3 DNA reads TGTGCCAGCACCCCAGGGGATACTCCCTTCGAGCAGTACTTA. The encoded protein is CASTPGDTPFEQYL.

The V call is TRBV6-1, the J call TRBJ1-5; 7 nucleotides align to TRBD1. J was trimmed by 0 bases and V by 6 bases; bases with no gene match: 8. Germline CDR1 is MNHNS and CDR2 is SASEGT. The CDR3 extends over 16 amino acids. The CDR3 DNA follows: TGTGCCAGCAGGCCCAGGGGGGAATATAGCAATCAGCCCCAGCATTTT. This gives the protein CASRPRGEYSNQPQHF.

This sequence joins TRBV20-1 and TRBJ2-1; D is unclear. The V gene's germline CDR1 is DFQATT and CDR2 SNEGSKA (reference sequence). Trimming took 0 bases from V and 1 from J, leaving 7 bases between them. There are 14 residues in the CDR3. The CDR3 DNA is TGCAGTGCTAGAGATAGAGTTTCCTACAATGAGCAGTTCTTC. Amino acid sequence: CSARDRVSYNEQFF.

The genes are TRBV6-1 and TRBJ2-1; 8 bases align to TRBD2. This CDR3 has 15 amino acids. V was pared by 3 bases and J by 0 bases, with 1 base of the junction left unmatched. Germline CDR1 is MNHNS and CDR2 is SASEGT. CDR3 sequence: CASSEREASYNEQFF. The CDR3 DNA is TGTGCCAGCAGTGAGCGGGAGGCCTCCTACAATGAGCAGTTCTTC.